The 17 T cell receptor beta chains given below trace back to one sample, sequenced in a study of T cell responses to AZD1222 COVID-19 vaccine. Only in-frame clones appear in the TCRdb table, and some are missing; sequencing was by immunoSEQ multiplex PCR. Here the sample spans 150,000 to 200,000 clones, around 87% being singletons. The source material was peripheral blood, sampled on day 0 of MenACWY control vaccination. These TCRs come from an adult in good health.

This clone was seen just once. The rearrangement links TRBV5-4 to TRBJ1-1; the D gene is possibly TRBD1 (5 bases). There are 16 residues in the CDR3. CDR1 is SGHNT and CDR2 is YYREEE in the germline V gene (reference sequence). V was clipped by 4 bases and J by 4 bases, with 20 bases between them. The DNA of the CDR3 is TGTGCCAGCAGCATCTCATTAGGGGCGGGGAGCACTGAAGCTTTCTTT. It codes for CASSISLGAGSTEAFF.

The V call is TRBV27, the J call TRBJ2-7; tentative D call: TRBD1 (5 bases). The CDR3 extends over 12 amino acids. The germline CDR1 and CDR2 sequences are MNHEY and SMNVEV (reference sequence). Deletions cut 7 bases from V and 6 bases from J, with 13 bases between. The CDR3 sequence: CASMGQGGEQYF. CDR3 sequence (DNA): TGTGCCAGCATGGGGCAGGGCGGCGAGCAGTACTTC.

This clone appeared a single time. The chain has TRBV12-3 or TRBV12-4 and TRBJ1-2, with a possible D match to TRBD1 (6 bases). This CDR3 comprises 13 residues. V was pared by 6 bases and J by 6 bases, with 14 bases between. DNA for the CDR3: TGTGCCAGCAGACTCCACGGGACAAATGGCTACACCTTC. Its translation: CASRLHGTNGYTF.

The V gene is TRBV18, the J gene TRBJ2-7; D possibly corresponds to TRBD2 (6 bases). The length of the CDR3 is 17 residues. Germline CDR1 is KGHSH and CDR2 is LQKENI. With 5 bases removed from V and 0 bases from J, the gap between germline ends came to 20 bases. The DNA for the CDR3 is TGTGCCAGCTCATCCGAGGCAGCCGGGACTGACTCCTACGAGCAGTACTTC. Encoded protein: CASSSEAAGTDSYEQYF.

This chain joins TRBV7-6 and TRBJ2-5; no reliable D call. Germline V gene data show CDR1 as SGHVS and CDR2 as FNYEAQ. Trimming stripped 5 bases from V and 5 bases from J, with 12 bases between. The CDR3 sequence is 13 residues long. The CDR3 loop reads CASSPNGLETQYF. Here the CDR3 DNA reads TGTGCCAGCAGCCCCAACGGCTTGGAGACCCAGTACTTC.

This chain joins TRBV29-1 and TRBJ2-5; D ambiguous. CDR3 size: 13 residues. Per the germline V gene, CDR1 is SQVTM and CDR2 is ANQGSEA. The ends were cut back, 4 bases at V and 1 base at J, with 10 bases in the middle. The CDR3, as DNA: TGCAGCGTTGTGTACCTTGGCCAAGAGACCCAGTACTTC. As protein: CSVVYLGQETQYF.

CDR3 sequence reads: CASSSPIRDPGNTIYF. The CDR3 DNA follows: TGTGCCAGCAGCTCACCGATCAGGGATCCCGGAAACACCATATATTTT. The V and J genes are TRBV7-6 and TRBJ1-3; TRBD1 is a possible D gene (5 bases). CDR3 length: 16 residues. Germline V gene data show CDR1 as SGHVS and CDR2 as FNYEAQ. The V and J ends lost 4 bases and 4 bases respectively, with 17 bases between them.

This clone showed up just a few times. The chain recombines TRBV6-5 with TRBJ2-7; D unresolved. From germline, CDR1 is MNHEY and CDR2 SVGAGI. V was cut by 9 bases and J by 3 bases, with 9 bases left in between. The CDR3 runs 11 residues. DNA of the CDR3: TGTGCCAGTTATGGGGTCTACGAGCAGTACTTC. It specifies CASYGVYEQYF.

This rearrangement joins TRBV27 to TRBJ1-1; 7 bases are a match to TRBD1. V was pared by 6 bases and J by 2 bases, with 3 bases of the junction left unmatched. This CDR3 has 13 residues. CDR1 is MNHEY and CDR2 is SMNVEV in the germline V gene (reference sequence). The CDR3 sequence is CASRWDSNTEAFF. The CDR3 DNA reads TGTGCCAGCAGATGGGACAGCAACACTGAAGCTTTCTTT.

The V gene is TRBV27, the J gene TRBJ2-7; 7 bases agree with TRBD1. The CDR3 has 15 amino acids. Germline CDR1 is MNHEY and CDR2 is SMNVEV (reference sequence). V dropped 3 bases and J dropped 3; count of bases not matched to a gene: 8. This chain's CDR3 is CASSFGTESFYEQYF. CDR3 sequence (DNA): TGTGCCAGCAGTTTTGGGACAGAGTCTTTCTACGAGCAGTACTTC.

This clone was seen a single time. The chain joins TRBV6-2 or TRBV6-3 to TRBJ2-1; 8 positions agree with TRBD2. V shed 4 bases, J shed 2 bases, and the junction held 7 bases outside the gene matches. Looked up from germline, CDR1 is MNHEY and CDR2 is SVGEGT. The CDR3 runs to 16 residues. In DNA form, the CDR3 reads TGTGCCAGCAGTTGGGTAGGCGGGGGGACCTACAATGAGCAGTTCTTC. As protein: CASSWVGGGTYNEQFF.

The chain is built from TRBV6-2 or TRBV6-3 and TRBJ2-3; D call uncertain. This CDR3 has 12 residues. Trimming shortened V by 2 bases and J by 11 bases, and 11 bases separated the two germline ends. In germline, CDR1 is MNHEY, CDR2 SVGEGT. The CDR3 protein is CASSYQSRRQYF. The CDR3 DNA reads as TGTGCCAGCAGTTACCAATCGCGGCGGCAGTATTTT.

The rearrangement uses TRBV27 and TRBJ2-1, with 7 bases fitting TRBD2. This CDR3 comprises 16 residues. Trimming took 5 bases from V and 0 from J; bases not matched to a gene: 7. Per germline, CDR1 MNHEY and CDR2 SMNVEV (reference sequence). The DNA of the CDR3 is TGTGCCAGCAGTCATACCCGGACTAGCTCCTACAATGAGCAGTTCTTC. Its translation is CASSHTRTSSYNEQFF.

The chain recombines TRBV7-9 with TRBJ2-1; TRBD1 matches at 8 bases. Trimming at V came to 0 bases and at J to 4 bases, leaving 5 bases not matched to a gene. The CDR3 extends over 16 amino acids. CDR1 SEHNR and CDR2 FQNEAQ come from the germline V gene (reference sequence). CDR3 DNA: TGTGCCAGCAGCTTAGCGCTCAGGGGGCTTTACAATGAGCAGTTCTTC. Protein sequence: CASSLALRGLYNEQFF.

The chain uses TRBV2 and TRBJ2-6; D gene uncertain. Germline V lookup: CDR1 SNHLY, CDR2 FYNNEI. The CDR3 runs 19 residues. V lost 1 base and J 0 bases, leaving 16 bases between the germline ends. CDR3 in DNA: TGTGCCAGCAGTGAAGGACCCCGGGTGGGTCTCTCTGGGGCCAACGTCCTGACTTTC. Amino acids: CASSEGPRVGLSGANVLTF.

This chain joins TRBV7-2 and TRBJ1-4, with TRBD1 matching 8 bases. The trim removed 5 bases at V and 7 bases at J, leaving 9 bases unmatched. This CDR3 has 15 residues. CDR1 is SGHTA, CDR2 FQGNSA, per germline. The CDR3 spells CASSPDRGQSEKLFF. Here the CDR3 DNA reads TGTGCCAGCAGCCCCGACAGGGGACAAAGTGAAAAACTGTTTTTT.

The chain combines TRBV29-1 with TRBJ2-7, with D perhaps matching TRBD2 (6 bases). V shed 7 bases and J shed 2 bases, with 12 bases lying between them. The CDR3 runs to 12 residues. Germline lookup yields CDR1 SQVTM and CDR2 ANQGSEA. CDR3: CSGAASAYEQYF. CDR3 DNA: TGCAGCGGCGCAGCTAGCGCCTACGAGCAGTACTTC.